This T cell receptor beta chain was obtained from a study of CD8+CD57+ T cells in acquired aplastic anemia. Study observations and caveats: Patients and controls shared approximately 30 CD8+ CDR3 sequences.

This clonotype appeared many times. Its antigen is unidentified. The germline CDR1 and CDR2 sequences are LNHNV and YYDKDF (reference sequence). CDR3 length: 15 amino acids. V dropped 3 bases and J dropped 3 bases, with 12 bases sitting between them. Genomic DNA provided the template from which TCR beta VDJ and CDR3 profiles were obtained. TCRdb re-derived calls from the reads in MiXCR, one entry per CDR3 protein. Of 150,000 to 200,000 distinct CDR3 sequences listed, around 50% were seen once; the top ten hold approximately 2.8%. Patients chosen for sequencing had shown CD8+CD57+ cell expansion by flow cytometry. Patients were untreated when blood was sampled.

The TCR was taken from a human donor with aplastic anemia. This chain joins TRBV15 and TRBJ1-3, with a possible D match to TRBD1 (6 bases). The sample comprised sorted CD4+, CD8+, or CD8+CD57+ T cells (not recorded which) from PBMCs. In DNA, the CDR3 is TGTGCCACCAGCAGGGAAACAGGGATTGGAAACACCATATATTTT. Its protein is CATSRETGIGNTIYF.